This T cell receptor beta chain was sequenced during a study of blood T cell repertoires in COVID-19. The wider study: In each case, the material was cDNA or gDNA derived from T cells, B-cell-depleted T cells, or PBMCs.

This clone was counted only a few times. With 5 bases removed from V and 1 base from J, the gap between germline ends came to 15 bases. The germline V gene has CDR1 SGHTA and CDR2 FQGNSA. The CDR3 consists of 16 residues. The table came from immunoSEQ multiplex PCR; TCRdb's copy has only in-frame clones and leaves some out. The sample records 140,000 to 150,000 clones, 87% being singletons. The sequence came from a woman in her 40s who had been exposed to COVID-19. The rearrangement joins TRBV7-2 to TRBJ1-3; D is perhaps TRBD1 (6 bases). The sequencing sample was made of PBMCs or T cells enriched from blood (not recorded which). This CDR3 is CASSQHRVGSGNTIYF. The CDR3 region has the DNA TGTGCCAGCAGCCAACACAGGGTTGGGTCTGGAAACACCATATATTTT.